This T cell receptor (beta chain) was profiled in a study of radiation and T cells in renal cell carcinoma. Time point in this sample: blood 4 weeks post-SBRT, at nephrectomy. The treatment is: 15 Gy SBRT to primary tumor, nephrectomy 4 weeks later. Germline V gene data show CDR1 as SGDLS and CDR2 as YYNGEE. The CDR3 totals 16 residues. The trim removed 4 bases at V and 3 bases at J, leaving 11 bases unmatched. This table comes from immunoSEQ multiplex PCR, and its TCRdb copy is limited to in-frame clones, with some not included. The sample yields 130,000 to 150,000 clones, 86% seen once. The clonotype originates from a woman between 50 and 59 years old with renal cell carcinoma. Sequences were derived from blood, sampled from a patient whose treatment included radiotherapy and nephrectomy. The chain links TRBV9 to TRBJ2-7; 9 nucleotides match TRBD2. In DNA, the CDR3 is TGTGCCAGCAGCCTGGCGGGTAGCGGGAGTCTCTACGAGCAGTACTTC. It specifies CASSLAGSGSLYEQYF.